The 23 T cell receptor beta chains presented below share a single source sample, sequenced in a study of blood T cell repertoires in COVID-19. Repertoires were generated with immunoSEQ multiplex PCR, while TCRdb's copy carries only in-frame clones and drops some. Counted here are roughly 260,000 clones, about 88% occurring once; the ten biggest clones make up 2% to 2.5%. What was sequenced was peripheral blood. These TCRs come from a woman between 40 and 50 years old who had recovered from COVID-19.

The gene calls are TRBV21-1 and TRBJ2-1; the table's D call, TRBD2, was not checked against the DNA. TRBV21-1 is a pseudogene. This CDR3 spans 16 amino acids. The DNA of the CDR3 is TGTGCCAGCAGCAAACCCAGCGGGAGTACCCACAATGAGCAGTTCTTC. Its protein is CASSKPSGSTHNEQFF.

This chain links TRBV7-9 with TRBJ2-7, with a tentative D call TRBD2 (5 bases). Trimming stripped 3 bases from V and 2 bases from J, with 8 bases between. Germline values: CDR1 SEHNR, CDR2 FQNEAQ (reference sequence). The CDR3 is 13 residues long. CDR3 sequence reads: CASSFAGTYEQYF. The CDR3, as DNA: TGTGCCAGCAGCTTCGCCGGGACCTACGAGCAGTACTTC.

Here the CDR3 reads CASSARHRGPYGYTF. The CDR3 DNA sequence: TGTGCCAGCAGCGCCCGTCACAGGGGGCCCTATGGCTACACCTTC. V usage is TRBV11-2 and J usage is TRBJ1-2, with 9 bases lining up with TRBD1. The length of the CDR3 is 15 residues. The germline V gene has CDR1 SGHAT and CDR2 FQNNGV. V shed 5 bases and J 4 bases; nucleotides not matched to a gene: 8.

The J gene is TRBJ2-3, the V gene TRBV6-4, with 10 positions matching TRBD2. Germline trimming cut 5 bases from V and 4 bases from J; bases unmatched to any gene: 3. This CDR3 comprises 14 residues. Germline loops: CDR1 MRHNA, CDR2 SNTAGT. CDR3 in DNA: TGTGCCAGCAGTCTAGCGGGAGAGGCAGATACGCAGTATTTT. The encoded protein is CASSLAGEADTQYF.

This clone has only one observation. The chain uses TRBV5-6 and TRBJ2-5; 9 bases agree with TRBD1. Germline V gives CDR1 SGHDT, CDR2 YYEEEE. The CDR3 runs 15 residues. V gave up 3 bases and J gave up 4 bases; unmatched junction bases: 7. The CDR3 is CASSWGRTGAETQYF. CDR3 coding DNA: TGTGCCAGCAGCTGGGGTCGGACAGGGGCAGAGACCCAGTACTTC.

This clone was seen just once. This rearrangement joins TRBV6-5 to TRBJ1-5, with 7 positions matching TRBD1. Germline values: CDR1 MNHEY, CDR2 SVGAGI. The V segment lost 5 bases and the J segment 7 bases; nucleotides outside the gene matches: 11. The CDR3 totals 15 residues. The CDR3 sequence is CASSLQGGQGQPQHF. Written as DNA, the CDR3 is TGTGCCAGCAGTCTCCAGGGGGGCCAGGGGCAGCCCCAGCATTTT.

The sample holds one count of this clone. J is TRBJ1-1 and V is TRBV7-2; possibly TRBD1 for D (6 bases). CDR1 is SGHTA, CDR2 FQGNSA, per germline. The CDR3 runs 18 residues. The V and J ends lost 2 bases and 5 bases respectively, with 24 bases between them. Written as DNA, the CDR3 is TGTGCCAGCAGCTTACGACCCGGGACAAACGAGTTTGGGACTGAAGCTTTCTTT. Protein sequence: CASSLRPGTNEFGTEAFF.

This clone was counted a few times. One end of the junction varies from germline; a read error may be responsible. The chain joins TRBV18 to TRBJ2-4; TRBD1 aligns across 10 bases. The CDR3 totals 13 residues. In germline, CDR1 is KGHSH, CDR2 LQKENI. The CDR3 bases are TGTGCCAGCTCACTGGGACAGGGGTGGCCCTTATTCTTC. Translating it yields CASSLGQGWPLFF.

The chain has TRBV4-3 and TRBJ1-4; 12 nucleotides agree with TRBD1. The CDR3 has 15 amino acids. Unmatched junction bases numbered 5, after V lost 4 bases and J lost 8 bases. Germline V CDR1 and CDR2: LGHNA, YSLEER. This CDR3 is CASSPGTGGAEKLFF. CDR3 bases: TGCGCCAGCAGCCCTGGGACAGGGGGCGCAGAAAAACTGTTTTTT.

The rearrangement links TRBV2 to TRBJ1-6; TRBD1 matches at 9 bases. The CDR3 is made up of 15 amino acids. The V segment lost 4 bases and the J segment 7 bases; nucleotides outside the gene matches: 5. Per germline, CDR1 SNHLY and CDR2 FYNNEI. CDR3 DNA sequence: TGTGCCAGCAGTGCCTCCGGGACAGGGAATTCACCCCTCCACTTT. This encodes CASSASGTGNSPLHF.

Only one count was recorded for this clone. The V call is TRBV7-9, the J call TRBJ1-5, with 7 bases fitting TRBD1. CDR3 length: 16 amino acids. The germline V gene has CDR1 SEHNR and CDR2 FQNEAQ (reference sequence). V was pared by 4 bases and J by 4 bases, with 10 bases of the junction left unmatched. As DNA, the CDR3 is TGTGCCAGCAGCTCCCTGTCGACAGGGCCTAATCAGCCCCAGCATTTT. Translating gives CASSSLSTGPNQPQHF.

The chain links TRBV28 to TRBJ1-5, with D uncertain. Germline CDR1 reads MDHEN; CDR2 reads SYDVKM. Trimming took 7 bases from V and 4 from J, leaving 11 bases between them. This CDR3 contains 13 residues. The CDR3 bases are TGTGCCAGCATCTCCGAGTTGAATCAGCCCCAGCATTTT. Translated: CASISELNQPQHF.

This chain links TRBV7-3 with TRBJ2-5; D ambiguous. Per germline, CDR1 SGHTA and CDR2 FQGTGA. CDR3 size: 13 residues. The ends were cut back, 3 bases at V and 4 bases at J, with 9 bases in the middle. The CDR3 region is CASSFSPRETQYF. CDR3 bases: TGTGCCAGCAGCTTCTCCCCCCGAGAGACCCAGTACTTC. The full variable domain, with the rest looked up from reference TRBV7-3 and TRBJ2-5, is GAGVSQTPSNKVTEKGKYVELRCDPISGHTALYWYRQSLGQGPEFLIYFQGTGAADDSGLPNDRFFAVRPEGSVSTLKIQRTERGDSAVYLCASSFSPRETQYFGPGTRLLVL.

CDR3 in amino acids: CASSAGENRGLREQFF. CDR3 in DNA: TGTGCCAGCAGTGCGGGAGAGAATAGAGGTTTGCGTGAGCAGTTCTTC. V usage is TRBV2 and J usage is TRBJ2-1; D possibly corresponds to TRBD2 (6 bases). This CDR3 is 16 amino acids long. CDR1 and CDR2 from the germline V gene are SNHLY and FYNNEI. Trimming left V 4 bases short and J 9 bases short, with 22 bases between.

The CDR3 nucleotides read TGTGCCAGCAGCCAAGAACGCCCAGGGGGGATCCCCGGTTCGAGAATGCTTCTCACCTTC. It yields the protein CASSQERPGGIPGSRMLLTF. The V and J genes are TRBV3-1 (or the pseudogene TRBV3-2) and TRBJ1-2; 7 bases agree with TRBD1. CDR1 is LGHDT, CDR2 YNNKEL, per germline (reference sequence). The CDR3 runs to 20 residues. Trimming cost V 0 bases and J 13 bases; bases outside gene matches: 29.

This clone was counted a single time. The chain couples TRBV30 to TRBJ2-1; tentative D call: TRBD2 (6 bases). The ends were cut back, 2 bases at V and 3 bases at J, with 11 bases in the middle. The CDR3 is made up of 14 amino acids. Germline CDR1 is GTSNPN and CDR2 is SVGIG (reference sequence). The CDR3 is CAWSSWRGYNEQFF. The CDR3 region has the DNA TGTGCCTGGAGTAGCTGGAGGGGCTACAATGAGCAGTTCTTC.

V gene TRBV6-5 combines with J gene TRBJ2-7, with 7 bases fitting TRBD2. Germline V CDR1 and CDR2: MNHEY, SVGAGI. V dropped 5 bases and J dropped 3; count of bases not matched to a gene: 4. The CDR3 covers 13 residues. CDR3 DNA: TGTGCCAGCAGTCCCCGGGGGGACTACGAGCAGTACTTC. Its protein product is CASSPRGDYEQYF.

This sequence joins TRBV29-1 and TRBJ2-1; 11 bases line up with TRBD2. The length of the CDR3 is 14 residues. The germline V gene has CDR1 SQVTM and CDR2 ANQGSEA. V shed 2 bases and J 4 bases; nucleotides not matched to a gene: 1. This CDR3 is CSVELAGGYNEQFF. CDR3 DNA: TGCAGCGTTGAACTAGCGGGAGGTTACAATGAGCAGTTCTTC.

The rearrangement links TRBV28 to TRBJ1-4; D remains ambiguous. CDR3 length: 14 amino acids. The germline V gene encodes CDR1 MDHEN and CDR2 SYDVKM. The V end was cut by 5 bases, the J end by 4 bases, with 11 bases between. The CDR3 sequence is CASSRPGDNEKLFF. The CDR3 bases are TGTGCCAGCAGTCGTCCCGGGGATAATGAAAAACTGTTTTTT.

The J gene is TRBJ1-4, the V gene TRBV4-2, with TRBD1 matching 7 bases. V was clipped by 6 bases and J by 3 bases; unmatched bases: 4. The CDR3 has 14 residues. Germline CDR1 reads LGHNA; CDR2 reads YNFKEQ. The CDR3 region is CASSLGTANEKLFF. CDR3 nucleotide sequence: TGTGCCAGCAGTCTCGGGACAGCTAATGAAAAACTGTTTTTT.

V usage is TRBV19 and J usage is TRBJ1-1, with D unresolved. The CDR3 is 13 residues long. V was trimmed by 7 bases and J by 0 bases, leaving 9 bases between them. CDR1 and CDR2 from the germline V gene are LNHDA and SQIVND (reference sequence). CDR3 DNA sequence: TGTGCCAGTAAAACAGAGTTGAACACTGAAGCTTTCTTT. Protein sequence: CASKTELNTEAFF.

This chain links TRBV18 with TRBJ1-2; D is undetermined. The CDR3 is made up of 14 amino acids. Trimming cost V 3 bases and J 4 bases, with 12 bases left between them. Germline loops: CDR1 KGHSH, CDR2 LQKENI. The CDR3 DNA follows: TGTGCCAGCTCACCCGTAGAAACGGGCTATGGCTACACCTTC. Translated: CASSPVETGYGYTF. The whole variable domain, remainder taken from reference TRBV18 and TRBJ1-2, is NAGVMQNPRHLVRRRGQEARLRCSPMKGHSHVYWYRQLPEEGLKFMVYLQKENIIDESGMPKERFSAEFPKEGPSILRIQQVVRGDSAAYFCASSPVETGYGYTFGSGTRLTVV.

The chain uses TRBV7-2 and TRBJ2-5, with 8 bases aligning to TRBD2. This CDR3 contains 15 residues. In germline, CDR1 is SGHTA, CDR2 FQGNSA. J lost 2 bases, V lost 3 bases, and 5 bases had no gene match. Here the CDR3 DNA reads TGTGCCAGCAGCTTCTTAGCGGGGATGCAAGAGACCCAGTACTTC. Its protein product is CASSFLAGMQETQYF.